Shown below are 8 T cell receptor beta chains from a single sample sequenced in a study of blood T cell repertoires in COVID-19. Sequencing was performed with immunoSEQ multiplex PCR; in TCRdb, only in-frame clones are kept and a portion is missing. The table lists around 46,000 clones, 70% to 90% of them singletons, with approximately 3.1% in the top ten. Input material: PBMCs or T cells enriched from blood (not recorded which). Every receptor here comes from a woman aged 45-65 years who had recovered from COVID-19.

The chain uses TRBV18 and TRBJ2-2; 9 bases are shared with TRBD2. Germline CDR1 is KGHSH and CDR2 is LQKENI. The J segment lost 6 bases and the V segment lost 4 bases, leaving 3 bases of the junction unmatched. The length of the CDR3 is 14 residues. CDR3 nucleotides: TGTGCCAGCTCACTAGCGGGAGACGCCGGGGAGCTGTTTTTT. Protein: CASSLAGDAGELFF.

The chain links TRBV5-1 to TRBJ2-7; D might be TRBD1 (6 bases). Germline CDR1 is SGHRS and CDR2 is YFSETQ. V shed 5 bases and J shed 2 bases, with 14 bases lying between them. The CDR3 contains 14 residues. The CDR3 here is CASSREGTPYEQYF. CDR3 DNA sequence: TGCGCCAGCAGTAGAGAGGGGACACCCTACGAGCAGTACTTC.

The chain links TRBV27 to TRBJ2-1; D possibly corresponds to TRBD1 (6 bases). This CDR3 region has 15 residues. Trimming pared 7 bases from V and 6 bases from J, leaving 19 bases between. Germline-derived CDR1 and CDR2 are MNHEY and SMNVEV (reference sequence). The CDR3 region has the DNA TGTGCCAGCAACTTAGGAACAGGGCTGGTCAATGAGCAGTTCTTC. Translated, it gives CASNLGTGLVNEQFF.

The J gene is TRBJ2-1, the V gene TRBV19; 7 bases match TRBD2. Germline CDR1 reads LNHDA; CDR2 reads SQIVND (reference sequence). The V segment lost 9 bases and the J segment 3 bases; nucleotides outside the gene matches: 8. CDR3 size: 14 residues. CDR3 in DNA: TGTGCCAGCCGCCGGGACTACGACTACAATGAGCAGTTCTTC. Its protein product is CASRRDYDYNEQFF.

This clone has just a few counts. The genes are TRBV19 and TRBJ2-2; TRBD2 agrees at 8 bases. CDR3 length: 14 amino acids. CDR1 and CDR2 (germline): LNHDA, SQIVND (reference sequence). With V trimmed by 6 bases and J by 4 bases, 4 bases remained unmatched. This chain's CDR3 is CASSREGVTGELFF. CDR3 DNA: TGTGCCAGTAGCCGGGAGGGCGTCACCGGGGAGCTGTTTTTT.

The V gene is TRBV7-2, the J gene TRBJ2-2, with D unclear. The germline gives CDR1 SGHTA, CDR2 FQGNSA. V lost 1 base to trimming and J lost 2 bases, with 8 bases between them. CDR3 size: 15 residues. CDR3 sequence: CASSLDRPNTGELFF. The CDR3 DNA is TGTGCCAGCAGCTTAGACAGACCTAACACCGGGGAGCTGTTTTTT.

The chain carries TRBV5-6 and TRBJ1-2; TRBD1 is a possible D gene (6 bases). The V end lost 5 bases, the J end lost 4 bases, and 12 bases lay between the germline ends. The germline CDR1 and CDR2 sequences are SGHDT and YYEEEE. The length of the CDR3 is 13 residues. CDR3 loop: CASSGQNVYGYTF. CDR3 coding DNA: TGTGCCAGCAGTGGACAGAATGTCTATGGCTACACCTTC.

J is TRBJ2-3 and V is TRBV7-9; TRBD1 agrees at 8 bases. V shed 5 bases and J 3 bases; nucleotides not matched to a gene: 4. The CDR3 sequence is 14 residues long. The germline gives CDR1 SEHNR, CDR2 FQNEAQ (reference sequence). The CDR3 region is CASSPRTGTDTQYF. As DNA, the CDR3 is TGTGCCAGCAGCCCCCGGACAGGGACAGATACGCAGTATTTT.